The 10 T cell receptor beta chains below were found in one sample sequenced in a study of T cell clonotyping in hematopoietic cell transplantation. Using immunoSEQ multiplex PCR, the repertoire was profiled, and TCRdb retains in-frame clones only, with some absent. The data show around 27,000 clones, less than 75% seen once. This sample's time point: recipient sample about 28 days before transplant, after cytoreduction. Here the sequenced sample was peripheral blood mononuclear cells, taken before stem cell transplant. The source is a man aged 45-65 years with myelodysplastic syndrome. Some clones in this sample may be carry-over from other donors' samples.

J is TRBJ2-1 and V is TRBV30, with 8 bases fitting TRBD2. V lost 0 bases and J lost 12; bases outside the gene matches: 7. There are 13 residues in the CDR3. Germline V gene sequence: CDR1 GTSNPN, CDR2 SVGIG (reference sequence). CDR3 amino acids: CAWSVLAGGPQFF. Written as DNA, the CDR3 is TGTGCCTGGAGTGTACTGGCGGGAGGACCGCAGTTCTTC.

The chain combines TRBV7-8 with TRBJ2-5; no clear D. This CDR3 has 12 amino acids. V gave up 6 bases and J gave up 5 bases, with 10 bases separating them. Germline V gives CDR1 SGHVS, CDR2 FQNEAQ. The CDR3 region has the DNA TGTGCCAGCAGTCCCATTGCGGAGACCCAGTACTTC. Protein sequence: CASSPIAETQYF.

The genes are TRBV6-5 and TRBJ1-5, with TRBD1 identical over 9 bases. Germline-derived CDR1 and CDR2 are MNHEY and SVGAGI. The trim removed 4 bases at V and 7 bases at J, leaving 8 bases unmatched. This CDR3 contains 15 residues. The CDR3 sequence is CASSLNRGPGQPQHF. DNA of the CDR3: TGTGCCAGCAGTTTAAACAGGGGGCCCGGGCAGCCCCAGCATTTT.

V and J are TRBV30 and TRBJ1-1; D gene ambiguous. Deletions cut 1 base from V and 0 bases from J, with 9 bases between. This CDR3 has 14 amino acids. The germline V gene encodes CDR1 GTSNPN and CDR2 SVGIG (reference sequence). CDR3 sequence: CAWSAGFMNTEAFF. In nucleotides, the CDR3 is TGTGCCTGGAGTGCGGGCTTCATGAACACTGAAGCTTTCTTT. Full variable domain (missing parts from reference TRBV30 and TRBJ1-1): SQTIHQWPATLVQPVGSPLSLECTVEGTSNPNLYWYRQAAGRGLQLLFYSVGIGQISSEVPQNLSASRPQDRQFILSSKKLLLSDSGFYLCAWSAGFMNTEAFFGQGTRLTVV.

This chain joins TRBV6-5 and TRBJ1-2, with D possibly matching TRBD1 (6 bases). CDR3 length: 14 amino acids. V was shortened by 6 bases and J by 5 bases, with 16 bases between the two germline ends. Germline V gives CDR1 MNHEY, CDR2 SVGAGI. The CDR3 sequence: CASRPGQPEYGYTF. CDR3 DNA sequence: TGTGCCAGCAGGCCTGGACAGCCAGAATATGGCTACACCTTC.

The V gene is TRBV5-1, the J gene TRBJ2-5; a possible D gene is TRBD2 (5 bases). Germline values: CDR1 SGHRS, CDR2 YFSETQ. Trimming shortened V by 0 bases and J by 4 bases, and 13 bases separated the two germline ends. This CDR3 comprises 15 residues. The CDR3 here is CASSLAPRTPETQYF. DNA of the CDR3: TGCGCCAGCAGCTTGGCCCCCCGGACTCCAGAGACCCAGTACTTC.

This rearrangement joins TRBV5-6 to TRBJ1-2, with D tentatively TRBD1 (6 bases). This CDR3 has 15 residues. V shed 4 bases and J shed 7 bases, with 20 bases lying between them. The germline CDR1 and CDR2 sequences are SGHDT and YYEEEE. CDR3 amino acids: CASSPRNRVTIGYTF. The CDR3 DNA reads TGTGCCAGCAGCCCCAGGAACAGGGTGACTATTGGCTACACCTTC.

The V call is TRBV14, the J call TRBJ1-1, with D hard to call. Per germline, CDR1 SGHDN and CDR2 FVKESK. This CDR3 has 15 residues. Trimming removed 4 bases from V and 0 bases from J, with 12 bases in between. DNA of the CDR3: TGTGCCAGCAGCCTCCGGACCGGTATGAACACTGAAGCTTTCTTT. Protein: CASSLRTGMNTEAFF.

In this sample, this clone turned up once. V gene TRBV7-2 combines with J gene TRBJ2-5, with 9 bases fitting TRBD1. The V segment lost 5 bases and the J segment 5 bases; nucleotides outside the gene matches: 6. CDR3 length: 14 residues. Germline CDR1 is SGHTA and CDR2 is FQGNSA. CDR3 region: CASSGTGGRETQYF. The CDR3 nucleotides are TGTGCCAGCAGCGGTACAGGGGGCCGGGAGACCCAGTACTTC. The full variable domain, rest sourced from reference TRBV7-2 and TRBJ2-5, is GAGVSQSPSNKVTEKGKDVELRCDPISGHTALYWYRQSLGQGLEFLIYFQGNSAPDKSGLPSDRFSAERTGGSVSTLTIQRTQQEDSAVYLCASSGTGGRETQYFGPGTRLLVL.

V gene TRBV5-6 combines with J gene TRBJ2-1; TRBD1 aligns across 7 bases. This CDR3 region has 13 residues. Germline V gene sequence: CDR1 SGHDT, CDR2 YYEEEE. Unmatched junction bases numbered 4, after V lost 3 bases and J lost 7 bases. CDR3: CASSSQGVNEQFF. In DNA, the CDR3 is TGTGCCAGCAGCTCCCAGGGGGTAAATGAGCAGTTCTTC.